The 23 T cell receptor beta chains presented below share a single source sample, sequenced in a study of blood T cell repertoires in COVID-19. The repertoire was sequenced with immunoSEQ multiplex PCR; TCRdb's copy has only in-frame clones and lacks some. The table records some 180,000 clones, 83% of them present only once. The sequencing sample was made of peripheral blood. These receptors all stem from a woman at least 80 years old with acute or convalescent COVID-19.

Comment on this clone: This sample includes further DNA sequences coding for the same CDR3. The CDR3 here is CASSIGQGYEQYF. CDR3 in DNA: TGTGCCAGTAGTATAGGACAGGGCTACGAGCAGTACTTC. The J gene is TRBJ2-7, the V gene TRBV19; the match to TRBD1 covers 7 bases. The CDR3 has 13 amino acids. Germline-derived CDR1 and CDR2 are LNHDA and SQIVND (reference sequence). Trimming cost V 1 base and J 3 bases; bases outside gene matches: 0.

The chain's CDR3 is CASSYQGDSGAFF. DNA for the CDR3: TGTGCCAGCAGCTATCAGGGGGATTCAGGGGCTTTCTTT. This chain joins TRBV7-2 and TRBJ1-1; 7 nucleotides line up with TRBD1. Germline V gene lookup returns CDR1 SGHTA and CDR2 FQGNSA. The CDR3 is made up of 13 amino acids. Unmatched junction bases numbered 10, after V lost 4 bases and J lost 11 bases.

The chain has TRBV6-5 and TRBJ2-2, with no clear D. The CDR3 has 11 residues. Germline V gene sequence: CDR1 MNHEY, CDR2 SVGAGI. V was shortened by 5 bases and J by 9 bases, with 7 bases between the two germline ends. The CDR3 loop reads CASSRDRELFF. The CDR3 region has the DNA TGTGCCAGCAGTCGAGACAGGGAGCTGTTTTTT.

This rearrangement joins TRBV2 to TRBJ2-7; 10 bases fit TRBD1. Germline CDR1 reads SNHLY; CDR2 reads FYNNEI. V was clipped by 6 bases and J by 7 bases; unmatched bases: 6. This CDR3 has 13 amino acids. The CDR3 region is CASRGQGDGEQYF. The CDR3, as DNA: TGTGCCAGCAGAGGACAGGGGGACGGAGAGCAGTACTTC.

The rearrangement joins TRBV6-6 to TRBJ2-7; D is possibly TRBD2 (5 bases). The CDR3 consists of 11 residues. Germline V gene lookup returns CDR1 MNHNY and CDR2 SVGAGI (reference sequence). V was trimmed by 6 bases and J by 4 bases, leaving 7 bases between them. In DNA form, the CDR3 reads TGTGCCAGCAGCAGGACTTACGAGCAGTACTTC. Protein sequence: CASSRTYEQYF.

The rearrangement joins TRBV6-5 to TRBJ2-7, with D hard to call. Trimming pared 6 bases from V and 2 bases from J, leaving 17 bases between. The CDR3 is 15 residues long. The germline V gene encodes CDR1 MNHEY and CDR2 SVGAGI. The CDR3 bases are TGTGCCAGCAGCCCGCGAATGGCGGTCGCCTACGAGCAGTACTTC. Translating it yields CASSPRMAVAYEQYF.

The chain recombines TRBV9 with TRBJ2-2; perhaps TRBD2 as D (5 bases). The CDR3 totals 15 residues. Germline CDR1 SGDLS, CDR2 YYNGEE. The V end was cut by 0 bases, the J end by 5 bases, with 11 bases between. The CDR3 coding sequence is TGTGCCAGCAGCGTAGAGACGACGGGGACCGGGGAGCTGTTTTTT. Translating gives CASSVETTGTGELFF.

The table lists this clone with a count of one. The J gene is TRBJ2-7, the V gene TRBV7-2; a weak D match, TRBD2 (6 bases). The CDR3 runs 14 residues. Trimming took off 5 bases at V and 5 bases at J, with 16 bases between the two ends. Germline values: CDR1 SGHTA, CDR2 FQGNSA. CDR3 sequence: CASSGGSGRHEQYF. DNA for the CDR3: TGTGCCAGCAGCGGAGGGTCAGGGAGGCACGAGCAGTACTTC.

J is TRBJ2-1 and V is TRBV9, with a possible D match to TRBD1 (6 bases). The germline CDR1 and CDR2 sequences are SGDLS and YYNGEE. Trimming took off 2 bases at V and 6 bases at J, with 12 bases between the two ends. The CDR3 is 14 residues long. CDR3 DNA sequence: TGTGCCAGCAGCGTGTCGGGACAAAGCAATGAGCAGTTCTTC. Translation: CASSVSGQSNEQFF. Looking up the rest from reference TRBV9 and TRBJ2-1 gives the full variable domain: DSGVTQTPKHLITATGQRVTLRCSPRSGDLSVYWYQQSLDQGLQFLIQYYNGEERAKGNILERFSAQQFPDLHSELNLSSLELGDSALYFCASSVSGQSNEQFFGPGTRLTVL.

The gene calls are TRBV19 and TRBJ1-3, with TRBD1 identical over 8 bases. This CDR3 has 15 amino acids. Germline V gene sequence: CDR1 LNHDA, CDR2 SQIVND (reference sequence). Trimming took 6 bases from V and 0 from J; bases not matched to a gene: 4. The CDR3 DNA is TGTGCCAGTAGCGGACAGGGCGGCTCTGGAAACACCATATATTTT. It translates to CASSGQGGSGNTIYF.

CDR3 sequence reads: CASSSPQGIRTRGYTF. CDR3 bases: TGTGCCAGCAGTTCACCACAGGGGATCAGGACCCGGGGCTACACCTTC. The chain recombines TRBV7-2 with TRBJ1-2; TRBD1 matches 7 bases. CDR3 length: 16 amino acids. Trimming removed 6 bases from V and 8 bases from J; junction bases left unmatched: 18. CDR1 SGHTA and CDR2 FQGNSA come from the germline V gene.

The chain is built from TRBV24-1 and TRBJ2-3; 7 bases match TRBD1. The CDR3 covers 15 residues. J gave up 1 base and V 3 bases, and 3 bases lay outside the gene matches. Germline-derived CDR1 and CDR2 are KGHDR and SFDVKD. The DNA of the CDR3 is TGTGCCACCAGTGATGGACAGGTTCGCACAGATACGCAGTATTTT. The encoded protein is CATSDGQVRTDTQYF.

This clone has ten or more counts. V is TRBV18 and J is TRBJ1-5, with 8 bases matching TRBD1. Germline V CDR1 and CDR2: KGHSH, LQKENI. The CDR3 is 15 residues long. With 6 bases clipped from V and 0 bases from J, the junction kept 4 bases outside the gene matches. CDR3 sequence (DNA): TGTGCCAGCTCGGATCAGGGGGCTAGCAATCAGCCCCAGCATTTT. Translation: CASSDQGASNQPQHF.

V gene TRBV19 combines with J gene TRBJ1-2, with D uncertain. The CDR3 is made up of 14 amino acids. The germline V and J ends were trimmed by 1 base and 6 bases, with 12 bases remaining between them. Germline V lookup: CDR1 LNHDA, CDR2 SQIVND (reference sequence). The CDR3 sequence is CASSIGGDAHGYTF. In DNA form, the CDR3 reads TGTGCCAGTAGTATAGGCGGGGATGCCCATGGCTACACCTTC.

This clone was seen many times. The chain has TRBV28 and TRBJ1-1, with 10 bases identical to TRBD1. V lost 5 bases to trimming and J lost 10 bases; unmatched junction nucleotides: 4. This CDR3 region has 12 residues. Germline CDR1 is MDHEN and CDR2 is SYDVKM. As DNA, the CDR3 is TGTGCCAGCAGTGAGCGGGACAGGGGAGCTTTCTTT. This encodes CASSERDRGAFF.

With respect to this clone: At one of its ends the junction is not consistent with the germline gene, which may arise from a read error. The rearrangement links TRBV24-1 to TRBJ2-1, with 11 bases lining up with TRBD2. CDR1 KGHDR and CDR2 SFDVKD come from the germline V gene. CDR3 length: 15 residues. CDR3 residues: CATSRSGGAYNEQFF. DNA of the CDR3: TGTGCCACCAGTCGTAGCGGGGGGGCCTATAATGAGCAGTTCTTC.

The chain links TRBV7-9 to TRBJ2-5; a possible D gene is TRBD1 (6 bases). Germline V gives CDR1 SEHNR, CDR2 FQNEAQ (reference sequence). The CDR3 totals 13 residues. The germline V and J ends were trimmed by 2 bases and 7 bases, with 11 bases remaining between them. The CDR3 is CASSLSVGGTQYF. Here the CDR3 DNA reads TGTGCCAGCAGCTTATCAGTAGGGGGGACCCAGTACTTC.

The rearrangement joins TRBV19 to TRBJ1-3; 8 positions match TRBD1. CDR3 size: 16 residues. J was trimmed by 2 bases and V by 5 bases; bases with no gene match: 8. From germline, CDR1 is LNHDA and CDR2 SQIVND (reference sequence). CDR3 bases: TGTGCCAGTAGTCCCGGACAGGGACACGCTGGAAACACCATATATTTT. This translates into CASSPGQGHAGNTIYF. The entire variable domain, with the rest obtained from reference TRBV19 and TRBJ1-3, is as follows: DGGITQSPKYLFRKEGQNVTLSCEQNLNHDAMYWYRQDPGQGLRLIYYSQIVNDFQKGDIAEGYSVSREKKESFPLTVTSAQKNPTAFYLCASSPGQGHAGNTIYFGEGSWLTVV.

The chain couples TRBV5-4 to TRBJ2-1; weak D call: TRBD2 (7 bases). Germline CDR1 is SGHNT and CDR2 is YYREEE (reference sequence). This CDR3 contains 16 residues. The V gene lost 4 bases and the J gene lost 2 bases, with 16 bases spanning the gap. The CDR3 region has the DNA TGTGCCAGCAGCCCCGCGGGGGCAGTCGCCTACAATGAGCAGTTCTTC. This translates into CASSPAGAVAYNEQFF.

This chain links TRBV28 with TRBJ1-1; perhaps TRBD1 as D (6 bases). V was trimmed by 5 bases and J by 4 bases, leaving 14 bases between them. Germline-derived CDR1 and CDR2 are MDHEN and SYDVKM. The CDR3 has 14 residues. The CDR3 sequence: CASSPPGGSTEAFF. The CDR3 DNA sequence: TGTGCCAGCAGTCCCCCGGGGGGCAGCACTGAAGCTTTCTTT.

For the CDR3, the DNA is TGTGCCAGTAGTTCCGACAGGAGCTCTGGAAACACCATATATTTT. This gives the protein CASSSDRSSGNTIYF. This chain uses TRBV19 with TRBJ1-3, with a weak D call TRBD1 (6 bases). Looked up from germline, CDR1 is LNHDA and CDR2 is SQIVND (reference sequence). Trimming pared 5 bases from V and 0 bases from J, leaving 11 bases between. This CDR3 is 15 amino acids long.

CDR3 sequence (DNA): TGTGCCAGTAGTCCGACAGGGGGCCGAACTGAAGCTTTCTTT. Translating it yields CASSPTGGRTEAFF. The J gene is TRBJ1-1, the V gene TRBV19; 10 nucleotides match TRBD1. CDR1 LNHDA and CDR2 SQIVND come from the germline V gene (reference sequence). The CDR3 consists of 14 residues. The trim removed 5 bases at V and 5 bases at J, leaving 5 bases unmatched.

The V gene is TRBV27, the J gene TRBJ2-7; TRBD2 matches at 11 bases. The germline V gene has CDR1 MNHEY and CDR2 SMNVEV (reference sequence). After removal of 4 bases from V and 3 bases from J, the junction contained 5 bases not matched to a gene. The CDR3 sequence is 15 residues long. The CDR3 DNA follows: TGTGCCAGCAGTTCAACAGGGACTAGCGGCTACGAGCAGTACTTC. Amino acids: CASSSTGTSGYEQYF.